Shown below are 27 T cell receptor beta chains from a single sample sequenced in a study of blood T cell repertoires in COVID-19. This table comes from immunoSEQ multiplex PCR, and its TCRdb copy is limited to in-frame clones, with some not included. The sample lists 50,000 to 65,000 clones, approximately 84% occurring once. The specimen was peripheral blood. Receptors were obtained from a human donor in a cohort sampled during active COVID-19.

The J gene is TRBJ1-6, the V gene TRBV28; 7 nucleotides match TRBD1. V was clipped by 7 bases and J by 9 bases; unmatched bases: 6. Germline CDR1 is MDHEN and CDR2 is SYDVKM. CDR3 length: 13 amino acids. This CDR3 is CASKTGSISPLHF. The CDR3 DNA reads TGTGCCAGCAAGACAGGGTCAATTTCACCCCTCCACTTT.

CDR3 sequence: CASSVGVAGSNEQFF. CDR3 DNA: TGTGCCAGCAGCGTAGGAGTAGCGGGGAGCAATGAGCAGTTCTTC. The V gene is TRBV9, the J gene TRBJ2-1, with 8 bases that match TRBD2. The CDR3 extends over 15 amino acids. In germline, CDR1 is SGDLS, CDR2 YYNGEE. With 0 bases clipped from V and 6 bases from J, the junction kept 5 bases outside the gene matches.

The chain employs TRBV9 and TRBJ1-2, with 7 bases fitting TRBD1. The CDR3 loop spans 14 amino acids. Trimming at V came to 3 bases and at J to 2 bases, leaving 4 bases not matched to a gene. The germline gives CDR1 SGDLS, CDR2 YYNGEE. The CDR3 DNA sequence: TGTGCCAGCAGCGCCGGGACAGAGAACTATGGCTACACCTTC. Translated: CASSAGTENYGYTF.

V and J are TRBV18 and TRBJ2-1, with 7 positions matching TRBD1. The V segment lost 1 base and the J segment 7 bases; nucleotides outside the gene matches: 7. The CDR3 is made up of 15 amino acids. Germline CDR1 is KGHSH and CDR2 is LQKENI. In nucleotides, the CDR3 is TGTGCCAGCTCACCACTGGGACAGCTAGCAAATGAGCAGTTCTTC. Residues: CASSPLGQLANEQFF.

The chain carries TRBV28 and TRBJ1-4, with D perhaps TRBD1 (6 bases). Deletions cut 7 bases from V and 8 bases from J, with 20 bases between. CDR3 size: 15 residues. CDR1 is MDHEN, CDR2 SYDVKM, per germline. CDR3 nucleotide sequence: TGTGCCAGCACCGAGGGGGGACTATCGGGAGAAAAACTGTTTTTT. It encodes CASTEGGLSGEKLFF.

This chain uses TRBV11-3 with TRBJ2-3; 7 nucleotides agree with TRBD1. The V and J ends lost 9 bases and 5 bases, in that order; junction bases with no gene match: 23. The CDR3 loop spans 18 amino acids. Looked up from germline, CDR1 is SGHNT and CDR2 is YENEEA. CDR3 region: CASQGVTIEAGKKDTQYF. The CDR3 nucleotides are TGTGCCAGTCAGGGGGTGACAATTGAAGCAGGGAAGAAAGATACGCAGTATTTT.

The rearrangement links TRBV7-6 to TRBJ2-3; TRBD2 aligns across 16 bases. Germline V lookup: CDR1 SGHVS, CDR2 FNYEAQ. The CDR3 is 16 amino acids. Trimming removed 4 bases from V and 5 bases from J; junction bases left unmatched: 3. The CDR3 bases are TGTGCCAGCAGCTCGGGACTAGCGGGAGGGCGAGATACGCAGTATTTT. It yields the protein CASSSGLAGGRDTQYF.

The gene calls are TRBV28 and TRBJ2-7, with TRBD1 matching over 8 bases. Unmatched junction bases numbered 9, after V lost 5 bases and J lost 9 bases. The CDR3 is 13 residues long. Per the germline V gene, CDR1 is MDHEN and CDR2 is SYDVKM. CDR3: CASSHQGARMQYF. The CDR3 bases are TGTGCCAGCAGTCACCAGGGGGCGCGCATGCAGTACTTC.

This chain joins TRBV28 and TRBJ1-3; possibly TRBD1 for D (5 bases). The germline V gene has CDR1 MDHEN and CDR2 SYDVKM. The germline V and J ends were trimmed by 2 bases and 3 bases, with 8 bases remaining between them. The CDR3 has 14 residues. The CDR3 reads CASSLGGYGNTIYF. CDR3 nucleotides: TGTGCCAGCAGTTTAGGGGGGTATGGAAACACCATATATTTT.

This chain links TRBV9 with TRBJ2-7, with a tentative D call TRBD1 (6 bases). The CDR3 is 13 residues long. Deletions cut 1 base from V and 3 bases from J, with 8 bases between. The germline gives CDR1 SGDLS, CDR2 YYNGEE. The CDR3 reads CASSVQGGYEQYF. The CDR3, as DNA: TGTGCCAGCAGCGTACAAGGGGGCTACGAGCAGTACTTC.

This clone was counted a single time. The chain couples TRBV7-2 to TRBJ1-3, with D uncertain. Germline values: CDR1 SGHTA, CDR2 FQGNSA. Deletions cut 4 bases from V and 6 bases from J, with 10 bases between. CDR3 length equals 13 residues. The CDR3 sequence is CASSSPNLNTIYF. CDR3 DNA sequence: TGTGCCAGCAGCTCTCCTAACTTAAACACCATATATTTT.

V gene TRBV9 combines with J gene TRBJ1-2; no clear D. This CDR3 is built from 14 residues. Between the trimmed V and J ends, which lost 0 bases and 3 bases, there was a span of 9 bases. Germline lookup yields CDR1 SGDLS and CDR2 YYNGEE. CDR3 DNA: TGTGCCAGCAGCGTAGGGCCTGTTGACTATGGCTACACCTTC. This codes for CASSVGPVDYGYTF.

The V and J genes are TRBV7-2 and TRBJ1-2, with D uncertain. CDR3 length equals 15 residues. Germline CDR1 and CDR2: SGHTA and FQGNSA. Trimming removed 4 bases from V and 1 base from J, with 13 bases in between. The CDR3: CASSSNTALNYGYTF. CDR3 sequence (DNA): TGTGCCAGCAGCTCAAACACCGCCCTTAACTATGGCTACACCTTC.

This clone has only one observation. The chain uses TRBV4-1 and TRBJ2-1; maybe TRBD2 (5 bases). This CDR3 is built from 13 residues. In germline, CDR1 is MGHRA, CDR2 YSYEKL. V shed 4 bases and J shed 9 bases, with 13 bases lying between them. Written as DNA, the CDR3 is TGCGCCAGCAGCCCAAGGTTAGGGAGTGAGCAGTTCTTC. Amino acids: CASSPRLGSEQFF.

This rearrangement joins TRBV7-8 to TRBJ2-2; 10 bases agree with TRBD1. Germline V gene data show CDR1 as SGHVS and CDR2 as FQNEAQ. V was clipped by 0 bases and J by 7 bases; unmatched bases: 5. The CDR3 totals 16 residues. Here the CDR3 reads CASSLARDRGIGELFF. Written as DNA, the CDR3 is TGTGCCAGCAGCTTAGCGAGGGACAGGGGTATCGGGGAGCTGTTTTTT.

This clone has just one count. V and J are TRBV18 and TRBJ2-7; 7 bases agree with TRBD2. The junction had 14 bases not matched to a gene; V was cut back by 8 bases and J by 4 bases. Germline CDR1 is KGHSH and CDR2 is LQKENI. The CDR3 runs 15 residues. CDR3 coding DNA: TGTGCCAGCACCCCCTGGGAGGGGAAATCATACGAGCAGTACTTC. Translation gives CASTPWEGKSYEQYF.

V and J are TRBV10-1 and TRBJ2-2, with 7 bases aligning to TRBD2. This CDR3 comprises 14 residues. Per germline, CDR1 WNHNN and CDR2 SYGVQD (reference sequence). This chain's CDR3 is CDNTVLAQSGELFF. For the CDR3, the DNA is TGCGACAACACGGTACTAGCGCAATCCGGGGAGCTGTTTTTT.

V is TRBV6-9 and J is TRBJ1-1; 7 bases agree with TRBD1. Germline lookup yields CDR1 MNHGY and CDR2 SVAAGI. CDR3 length equals 16 residues. Losses at the gene ends were 6 bases for V and 3 bases for J; bases not matched to a gene: 13. DNA of the CDR3: TGTGCCAGCAGAGCGCCGAGGGGACAGTGGGACACTGAAGCTTTCTTT. Translation: CASRAPRGQWDTEAFF.

This chain links TRBV11-2 with TRBJ1-4, with 8 bases fitting TRBD1. Germline V gene lookup returns CDR1 SGHAT and CDR2 FQNNGV. CDR3 length equals 15 residues. The J segment lost 7 bases and the V segment lost 0 bases, leaving 4 bases of the junction unmatched. In DNA form, the CDR3 reads TGTGCCAGCAGCTTAGAGAGGGACAGGCTTGAAAAACTGTTTTTT. It yields the protein CASSLERDRLEKLFF.

This chain connects TRBV5-1 to TRBJ2-2; D is perhaps TRBD1 (6 bases). In germline, CDR1 is SGHRS, CDR2 YFSETQ. The germline V and J ends were trimmed by 6 bases and 4 bases, with 10 bases remaining between them. This CDR3 is 13 amino acids long. DNA for the CDR3: TGCGCCAGCACGGACAGTACCACCGGGGAGCTGTTTTTT. Its translation is CASTDSTTGELFF. The full variable domain, completed using reference TRBV5-1 and TRBJ2-2, is KAGVTQTPRYLIKTRGQQVTLSCSPISGHRSVSWYQQTPGQGLQFLFEYFSETQRNKGNFPGRFSGRQFSNSRSEMNVSTLELGDSALYLCASTDSTTGELFFGEGSRLTVL.

This chain links TRBV4-1 with TRBJ2-7; D unclear. Deletions cut 1 base from V and 0 bases from J, with 10 bases between. Per germline, CDR1 MGHRA and CDR2 YSYEKL. This CDR3 contains 15 residues. The CDR3 nucleotides are TGCGCCAGCAGCCAAGTAGCTCAGATCTCCTACGAGCAGTACTTC. It encodes CASSQVAQISYEQYF.

This clone was counted a few times. The CDR3: CASSQNRDEQFF. For the CDR3, the DNA is TGTGCCAGCAGCCAAAATCGCGATGAGCAGTTCTTC. The chain uses TRBV3-1 (or the pseudogene TRBV3-2) and TRBJ2-1; D is unresolved. Germline V gene sequence: CDR1 LGHDT, CDR2 YNNKEL (reference sequence). V was trimmed by 2 bases and J by 8 bases, leaving 7 bases between them. The CDR3 is 12 amino acids.

This clone was observed a single time. The J gene is TRBJ1-1, the V gene TRBV27, with D unresolved. V lost 1 base to trimming and J lost 6 bases, with 15 bases between them. The germline V gene has CDR1 MNHEY and CDR2 SMNVEV (reference sequence). The CDR3 has 15 amino acids. CDR3 loop: CASSLLWGDTAEAFF. CDR3 in DNA: TGTGCCAGCAGTTTATTATGGGGAGACACTGCTGAAGCTTTCTTT.

The chain recombines TRBV12-5 with TRBJ2-7, with D hard to call. Germline V gene sequence: CDR1 LGHNT, CDR2 FRNRAP. Trimming stripped 5 bases from V and 3 bases from J, with 5 bases between. The CDR3 loop spans 11 amino acids. This chain's CDR3 is CASGLGYEQYF. For the CDR3, the DNA is TGTGCTAGTGGTCTAGGCTACGAGCAGTACTTC.

The chain has TRBV10-3 and TRBJ2-4, with D tentatively TRBD2 (7 bases). CDR1 is ENHRY and CDR2 is SYGVKD in the germline V gene. The CDR3 has 17 residues. Trimming removed 0 bases at V and 0 bases at J, with 12 bases between. The CDR3 loop is CAISESGGAVAKNIQYF. CDR3 DNA: TGTGCCATCAGTGAGTCGGGGGGGGCGGTAGCCAAAAACATTCAGTACTTC.

The chain uses TRBV20-1 and TRBJ1-5; D remains ambiguous. From germline, CDR1 is DFQATT and CDR2 SNEGSKA (reference sequence). Trimming stripped 3 bases from V and 3 bases from J, with 6 bases between. This CDR3 comprises 12 residues. In DNA form, the CDR3 reads TGCAGTGCTAGTTCCAACAATCAGCCCCAGCATTTT. It translates to CSASSNNQPQHF.

The chain combines TRBV10-1 with TRBJ1-2; tentative D call: TRBD1 (6 bases). Trimming took off 6 bases at V and 6 bases at J, with 17 bases between the two ends. The CDR3 totals 14 residues. Germline V gene sequence: CDR1 WNHNN, CDR2 SYGVQD (reference sequence). CDR3 loop: CASSPRGGANGYTF. CDR3 DNA sequence: TGCGCCAGCAGCCCCCGGGGGGGGGCGAATGGCTACACCTTC.